This T cell receptor beta chain was sequenced in a study of blood T cell repertoires in COVID-19. Study as a whole: COVID-19 samples from acute and convalescent phases originated in the United States, Italy and Spain.

The CDR3 runs to 14 residues. Germline V gene sequence: CDR1 SGHRS, CDR2 YFSETQ. V was clipped by 0 bases and J by 5 bases, with 12 bases between them. Measured with immunoSEQ multiplex PCR; TCRdb has only the in-frame clones, and not every one. Found here are 250,000 or so clones, roughly four fifths of them singletons; the top ten hold 4.7%. Sequenced input: peripheral blood. The receptor's source is an older woman with acute or convalescent COVID-19. This chain links TRBV5-1 with TRBJ2-7; tentatively, D is TRBD2 (5 bases). This CDR3 reads CASSLAQRAHEQYF. The CDR3, as DNA: TGCGCCAGCAGCTTGGCCCAGAGGGCCCACGAGCAGTACTTC.